Each of the 25 T cell receptor beta chains below was sequenced from the same sample in a study of T-cell reconstitution after alpha-beta-depleted transplantation in children. This sample's TCRbeta library carried unique molecular identifier barcodes. TCRdb reanalysed the PCR reads using MiXCR and keeps one entry per CDR3 protein. Of approximately 490,000 distinct CDR3 sequences in the sample, around 13% were seen once. The sample was PBMCs from the stem cell graft donor, taken from the stem cell graft. The receptor set was obtained from a human donor who donated a stem cell graft to a child with combined immunodeficiency.

This clonotype has at least ten counts. This chain connects TRBV7-2 to TRBJ2-7, with D perhaps matching TRBD1 (6 bases). Trimming removed 6 bases at V and 1 base at J, with 13 bases between. The CDR3 length is 14 residues. Per the germline V gene, CDR1 is SGHTA and CDR2 is FQGNSA. CDR3 residues: CASSSQTGSYEQYF. The CDR3 DNA is TGTGCCAGCAGTTCCCAGACAGGTTCCTACGAGCAGTACTTC.

J is TRBJ2-1 and V is TRBV2, with D tentatively TRBD2 (5 bases). V was shortened by 6 bases and J by 9 bases, with 21 bases between the two germline ends. The CDR3 loop spans 15 amino acids. The germline CDR1 and CDR2 sequences are SNHLY and FYNNEI. Written as DNA, the CDR3 is TGTGCCAGCAGCTCACGAGGAGAGGGTATGAGTGAGCAGTTCTTC. Its protein product is CASSSRGEGMSEQFF. The full variable domain, with the rest looked up from reference TRBV2 and TRBJ2-1, is EPEVTQTPSHQVTQMGQEVILRCVPISNHLYFYWYRQILGQKVEFLVSFYNNEISEKSEIFDDQFSVERPDGSNFTLKIRSTKLEDSAMYFCASSSRGEGMSEQFFGPGTRLTVL.

The CDR3 DNA reads TGTGCCAGCAGACCAGAACTAGCGGGGGGGCCTCACGACGAGCAGTACTTC. Translation: CASRPELAGGPHDEQYF. The V and J genes are TRBV6-2 or TRBV6-3 and TRBJ2-7; 13 bases agree with TRBD2. Germline V gives CDR1 MNHEY, CDR2 SVGEGT. This CDR3 is 17 amino acids long. V gave up 6 bases and J gave up 5 bases; unmatched junction bases: 13.

This clonotype was found many times. The genes are TRBV25-1 and TRBJ1-1, with 9 nucleotides matching TRBD1. Trimming at V came to 4 bases and at J to 11 bases, leaving 8 bases not matched to a gene. CDR1 is MGHDK and CDR2 is SYGVNS in the germline V gene. CDR3 size: 13 residues. This CDR3 is CASSGTGVVRAFF. The CDR3 nucleotides read TGTGCCAGCAGTGGGACAGGGGTTGTCAGGGCTTTCTTT.

The sample holds one count of this clonotype. CDR3 in amino acids: CASATRTGGLEETQYF. For the CDR3, the DNA is TGTGCTAGTGCCACCAGGACAGGGGGCCTTGAAGAGACCCAGTACTTC. The chain employs TRBV12-5 and TRBJ2-5; TRBD1 agrees at 11 bases. CDR3 length: 16 amino acids. Unmatched junction bases numbered 10, after V lost 7 bases and J lost 3 bases. Per germline, CDR1 LGHNT and CDR2 FRNRAP.

V gene TRBV6-2 or TRBV6-3 combines with J gene TRBJ1-1, with 7 bases fitting TRBD1. Unmatched junction bases numbered 14, after V lost 6 bases and J lost 4 bases. Germline assignment: CDR1 MNHEY and CDR2 SVGEGT. The CDR3 consists of 16 residues. The CDR3 loop is CASSNDVTGRGTEAFF. In nucleotides, the CDR3 is TGTGCCAGCAGCAACGACGTGACAGGGCGGGGCACTGAAGCTTTCTTT.

A few counts support this clonotype. The rearrangement links TRBV6-2 or TRBV6-3 to TRBJ1-1; D is uncertain. Germline V gene data show CDR1 as MNHEY and CDR2 as SVGEGT. Between the trimmed V and J ends, which lost 4 bases and 1 base, there was a span of 13 bases. The CDR3 covers 15 residues. CDR3 bases: TGTGCCAGCAGTTTCGACTCCGGCCCGAACACTGAAGCTTTCTTT. This encodes CASSFDSGPNTEAFF.

The chain carries TRBV20-1 and TRBJ2-7; D not certain. Germline V CDR1 and CDR2: DFQATT, SNEGSKA (reference sequence). V dropped 0 bases and J dropped 4 bases, with 10 bases sitting between them. The CDR3 runs 13 residues. This chain's CDR3 is CSARDQRRYEQYF. DNA of the CDR3: TGCAGTGCTAGAGATCAACGTCGATACGAGCAGTACTTC.

CDR3 in DNA: TGTGCCAGCAGTTTTCGGACAGGGCCAGATACGCAGTATTTT. The encoded protein is CASSFRTGPDTQYF. The chain carries TRBV12-3 or TRBV12-4 and TRBJ2-3; 8 positions agree with TRBD1. The CDR3 has 14 residues. Losses at the gene ends were 3 bases for V and 4 bases for J; bases not matched to a gene: 3.

This clonotype was seen repeatedly, ten times or more. V and J are TRBV7-9 and TRBJ2-5; D is undetermined. The V and J ends lost 4 bases and 5 bases respectively, with 11 bases between them. The CDR3 has 13 residues. Germline V lookup: CDR1 SEHNR, CDR2 FQNEAQ (reference sequence). The CDR3 bases are TGTGCCAGCAGCTGGAGCACAGCGGAGACCCAGTACTTC. As protein: CASSWSTAETQYF.

The CDR3 loop is CASSSWTGRTDTQYF. CDR3 DNA sequence: TGTGCCAGCAGCTCATGGACAGGGCGCACAGATACGCAGTATTTT. The chain combines TRBV5-8 with TRBJ2-3; TRBD1 aligns across 8 bases. CDR3 length: 15 residues. Germline lookup yields CDR1 SGHTS and CDR2 YDEGEE. J lost 1 base, V lost 3 bases, and 4 bases had no gene match. The full variable domain, completed using reference TRBV5-8 and TRBJ2-3, is EAGVTQSPTHLIKTRGQQATLRCSPISGHTSVYWYQQALGLGLQFLLWYDEGEERNRGNFPPRFSGRQFPNYSSELNVNALELEDSALYLCASSSWTGRTDTQYFGPGTRLTVL.

This clonotype was seen more than once but under ten times. The gene calls are TRBV15 and TRBJ1-5, with D tentatively TRBD1 (5 bases). Between the trimmed V and J ends, which lost 3 bases and 2 bases, there was a span of 17 bases. The CDR3 loop spans 17 amino acids. Germline values: CDR1 LNHNV, CDR2 YYDKDF (reference sequence). Here the CDR3 reads CATSRRSGGFGNQPQHF. The CDR3 DNA follows: TGTGCCACCAGCAGGAGATCGGGGGGGTTTGGCAATCAGCCCCAGCATTTT.

This clonotype was counted at least ten times. The V call is TRBV27, the J call TRBJ2-1; unclear D gene. The CDR3 runs 12 residues. Germline loops: CDR1 MNHEY, CDR2 SMNVEV (reference sequence). V shed 4 bases and J shed 5 bases, with 6 bases lying between them. This CDR3 is CASSSGNNEQFF. The DNA of the CDR3 is TGTGCCAGCAGTTCCGGCAACAATGAGCAGTTCTTC.

Concerning this clonotype: A much larger clonotype is one base distant, so this may be a read error. J is TRBJ1-6 and V is TRBV28, with D unresolved. CDR1 and CDR2 (germline): MDHEN, SYDVKM. The CDR3 is 12 amino acids. The chain's CDR3 is CGSSLPRSPLHF. The CDR3 DNA reads TGTGGCAGCAGCCTCCCTAGATCACCCCTCCACTTT.

The gene calls are TRBV15 and TRBJ2-3; a possible D gene is TRBD1 (6 bases). Germline V gives CDR1 LNHNV, CDR2 YYDKDF (reference sequence). The CDR3 is 15 residues long. Trimming pared 0 bases from V and 6 bases from J, leaving 13 bases between. The CDR3 sequence is CATSRDQWGRDTQYF. DNA for the CDR3: TGTGCCACCAGCAGAGATCAATGGGGGCGGGATACGCAGTATTTT.

This clonotype turned up a few times. The rearrangement uses TRBV7-8 and TRBJ1-2; D is possibly TRBD1 (6 bases). There are 13 residues in the CDR3. The germline V gene encodes CDR1 SGHVS and CDR2 FQNEAQ. Trimming shortened V by 3 bases and J by 8 bases, and 13 bases separated the two germline ends. CDR3 DNA: TGTGCCAGCAGCTTCGAGGGGGGCAGCGGCTACACCTTC. This gives the protein CASSFEGGSGYTF.

V and J are TRBV6-2 or TRBV6-3 and TRBJ2-2; TRBD2 matches at 8 bases. After removal of 7 bases from V and 3 bases from J, the junction contained 7 bases not matched to a gene. Germline V lookup: CDR1 MNHEY, CDR2 SVGEGT. The CDR3 covers 15 residues. Here the CDR3 reads CASTQTGGHTGELFF. The CDR3 bases are TGTGCCAGCACTCAAACGGGGGGGCACACCGGGGAGCTGTTTTTT.

Ten or more counts support this clonotype. The chain joins TRBV5-1 to TRBJ1-2; a weak D match, TRBD1 (5 bases). Between the trimmed V and J ends, which lost 3 bases and 10 bases, there was a span of 10 bases. This CDR3 region has 11 residues. Per germline, CDR1 SGHRS and CDR2 YFSETQ. The CDR3 DNA reads TGCGCCAGCAGCTCGGGACTGCTCTACACCTTC. The encoded protein is CASSSGLLYTF.

The chain joins TRBV29-1 to TRBJ2-3; 11 nucleotides match TRBD2. The CDR3 totals 15 residues. The germline V gene has CDR1 SQVTM and CDR2 ANQGSEA. With 2 bases clipped from V and 4 bases from J, the junction kept 5 bases outside the gene matches. CDR3 in amino acids: CSVETSGSSADTQYF. CDR3 nucleotides: TGCAGCGTTGAAACTAGCGGGAGTAGTGCAGATACGCAGTATTTT.

The rearrangement uses TRBV20-1 and TRBJ1-2; unclear D gene. The CDR3 covers 13 residues. Germline V gene sequence: CDR1 DFQATT, CDR2 SNEGSKA (reference sequence). With 2 bases removed from V and 0 bases from J, the gap between germline ends came to 7 bases. CDR3 sequence reads: CSARSGTNYGYTF. As DNA, the CDR3 is TGCAGTGCTAGAAGCGGGACTAACTATGGCTACACCTTC.

The V gene is TRBV7-3, the J gene TRBJ2-1, with a weak D call TRBD2 (7 bases). The CDR3 is made up of 15 amino acids. V lost 2 bases and J lost 9, with 17 bases in between. Germline V gives CDR1 SGHTA, CDR2 FQGTGA. The CDR3 DNA reads as TGTGCCAGCAGCTTAGGCGGGGGCGACTTCCGTGAGCAGTTCTTC. Translating gives CASSLGGGDFREQFF.

The genes are TRBV6-5 and TRBJ2-1, with D maybe TRBD1 (5 bases). The length of the CDR3 is 16 residues. Germline V gene data show CDR1 as MNHEY and CDR2 as SVGAGI. V was clipped by 0 bases and J by 2 bases, with 11 bases between them. CDR3 region: CASSYSSGPTYNEQFF. CDR3 in DNA: TGTGCCAGCAGTTACTCTTCAGGGCCCACCTACAATGAGCAGTTCTTC.

This clonotype was picked up many times. The J gene is TRBJ2-5, the V gene TRBV12-3 or TRBV12-4, with D perhaps being TRBD1 or TRBD2 (5 bases each). The CDR3 sequence is 14 residues long. Trimming took 3 bases from V and 4 from J, leaving 12 bases between them. The CDR3 DNA reads TGTGCCAGCAGTTTGGGACCCAGCATAGAGACCCAGTACTTC. Protein sequence: CASSLGPSIETQYF.

There are a few counts of this clonotype. The chain combines TRBV6-1 with TRBJ2-1; tentatively, D is TRBD1 (6 bases). Deletions cut 4 bases from V and 10 bases from J, with 17 bases between. Germline-derived CDR1 and CDR2 are MNHNS and SASEGT. The CDR3 has 14 residues. In nucleotides, the CDR3 is TGTGCCAGCAGTGCGTCGAACAGGGAAAACGAGCAGTTCTTC. It codes for CASSASNRENEQFF.

This clonotype was seen at least ten times. This chain uses TRBV29-1 with TRBJ2-3; 7 bases are a match to TRBD2. Germline values: CDR1 SQVTM, CDR2 ANQGSEA. The CDR3 contains 13 residues. The V and J ends lost 4 bases and 4 bases, in that order; junction bases with no gene match: 5. The CDR3 spells CSVGGGRSDTQYF. CDR3 nucleotide sequence: TGCAGCGTTGGGGGCGGGAGATCAGATACGCAGTATTTT.